This T cell receptor beta chain was identified in a study of T cells after yellow fever vaccination. Study overall: Fractions with few cells were prepared using SMART-Seq v4 Ultra Low Input. Findings of the study overall: Compared with primary, the secondary response was weaker and peaked at day 5, not 15. Post-booster samples contained most primary-vaccination clones (approximately 96% CD4, approximately 88% CD8).

A 5'RACE template-switching step, the method used to make TCR cDNA, added a universal primer site and UMIs. TCRdb processed the 5' RACE reads anew with MiXCR; each CDR3 protein has one entry. The sample has around 550,000 distinct CDR3 sequences, around 21% seen once. The V segment lost 5 bases and the J segment 1 base; nucleotides outside the gene matches: 12. This CDR3 is 18 amino acids long. Germline V gives CDR1 SGHVS, CDR2 FQNEAQ. This clonotype was seen only a few times. Its target is not known. The sequencing used PBMCs, collected 15 days after the yellow fever booster vaccination. This sequence was found in a man aged 25 to 40 who received the YFV17D yellow fever vaccine. The rearrangement links TRBV7-8 to TRBJ2-5; TRBD1 agrees at 11 bases. The CDR3 coding sequence is TGTGCCAGCAGCGGCCGGACAGGGGGCAGCCCGATCCAAGAGACCCAGTACTTC. Translation gives CASSGRTGGSPIQETQYF.